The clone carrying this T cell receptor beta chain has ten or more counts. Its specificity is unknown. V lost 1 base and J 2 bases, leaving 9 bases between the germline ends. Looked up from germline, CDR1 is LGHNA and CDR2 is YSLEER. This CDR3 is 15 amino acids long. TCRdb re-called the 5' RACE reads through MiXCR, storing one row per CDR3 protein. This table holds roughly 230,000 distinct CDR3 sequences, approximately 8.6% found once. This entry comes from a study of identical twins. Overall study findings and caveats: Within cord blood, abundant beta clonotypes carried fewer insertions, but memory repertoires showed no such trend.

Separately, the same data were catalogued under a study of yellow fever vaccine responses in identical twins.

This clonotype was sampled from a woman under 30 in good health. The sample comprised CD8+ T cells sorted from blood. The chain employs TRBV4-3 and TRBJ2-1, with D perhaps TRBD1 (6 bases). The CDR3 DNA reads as TGCGCCAGCAGCCAAGGTGGGACAACCTACAATGAGCAGTTCTTC. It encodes CASSQGGTTYNEQFF.